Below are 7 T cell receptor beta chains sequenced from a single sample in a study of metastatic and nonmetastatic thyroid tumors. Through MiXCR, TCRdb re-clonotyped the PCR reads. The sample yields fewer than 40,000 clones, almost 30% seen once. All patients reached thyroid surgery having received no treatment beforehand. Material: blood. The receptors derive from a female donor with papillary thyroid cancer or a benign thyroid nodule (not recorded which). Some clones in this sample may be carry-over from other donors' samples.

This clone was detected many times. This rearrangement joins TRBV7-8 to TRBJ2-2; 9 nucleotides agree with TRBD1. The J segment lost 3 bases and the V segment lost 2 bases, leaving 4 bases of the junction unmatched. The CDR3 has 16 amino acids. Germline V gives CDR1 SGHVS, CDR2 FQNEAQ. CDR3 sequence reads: CASSLYTGGYTGELFF. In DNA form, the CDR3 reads TGTGCCAGCAGCTTATATACAGGGGGCTACACCGGGGAGCTGTTTTTT. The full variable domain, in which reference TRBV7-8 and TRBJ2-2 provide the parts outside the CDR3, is GAGVSQSPRYKVAKRGQDVALRCDPISGHVSLFWYQQALGQGPEFLTYFQNEAQLDKSGLPSDRFFAERPEGSVSTLKIQRTQQEDSAVYLCASSLYTGGYTGELFFGEGSRLTVL.

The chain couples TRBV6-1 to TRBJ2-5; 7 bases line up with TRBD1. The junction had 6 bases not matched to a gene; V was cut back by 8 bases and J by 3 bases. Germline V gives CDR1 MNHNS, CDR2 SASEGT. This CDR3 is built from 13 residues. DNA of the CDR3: TGTGCCAGCGCGCGACAGGGAGAAGAGACCCAGTACTTC. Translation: CASARQGEETQYF.

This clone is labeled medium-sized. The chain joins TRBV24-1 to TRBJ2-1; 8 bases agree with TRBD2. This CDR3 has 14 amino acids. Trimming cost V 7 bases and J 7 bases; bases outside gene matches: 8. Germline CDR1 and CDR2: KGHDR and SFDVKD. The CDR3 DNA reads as TGTGCCACCAGACCAGCGGGAGCAGGAAATGAGCAGTTCTTC. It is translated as CATRPAGAGNEQFF.

CDR3 coding DNA: TGTGCCAGCAGTCCCTTCGGTTCGTCTTCCTACGAGCAGTACTTC. The encoded protein is CASSPFGSSSYEQYF. The chain couples TRBV6-1 to TRBJ2-7; D uncertain. Germline V CDR1 and CDR2: MNHNS, SASEGT. CDR3 length: 15 residues. With 5 bases removed from V and 1 base from J, the gap between germline ends came to 15 bases.

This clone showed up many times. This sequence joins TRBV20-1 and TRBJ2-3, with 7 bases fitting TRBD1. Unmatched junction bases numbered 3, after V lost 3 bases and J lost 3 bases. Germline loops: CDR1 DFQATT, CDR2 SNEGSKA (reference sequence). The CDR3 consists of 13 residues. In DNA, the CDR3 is TGCAGTGCTAGGGACAGGTTAACAGATACGCAGTATTTT. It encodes CSARDRLTDTQYF.

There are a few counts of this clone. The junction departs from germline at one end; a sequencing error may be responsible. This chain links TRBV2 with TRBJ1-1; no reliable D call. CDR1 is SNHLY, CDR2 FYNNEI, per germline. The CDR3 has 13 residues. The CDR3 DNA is TGTGCCAGCAGTGATCAGTTTTTGACTGAAGCTTTATTT. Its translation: CASSDQFLTEALF.

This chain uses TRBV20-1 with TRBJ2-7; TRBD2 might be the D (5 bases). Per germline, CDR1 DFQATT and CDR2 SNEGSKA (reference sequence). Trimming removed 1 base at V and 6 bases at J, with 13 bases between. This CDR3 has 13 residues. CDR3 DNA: TGCAGTGCTAGAGGGCTAGCAGGTTGCGAGCAGTACTTC. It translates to CSARGLAGCEQYF.